The text below deals with one TCR beta chain. Its antigen is not identified. This entry is derived from a study of blood T cells in healthy people across ages. Notes on the study in general: Per million T cells, the diversity of TCR beta decreased roughly linearly as age advanced. Diversity figures derived from one million T cells were judged to underestimate the true value.

Primed by a sample-barcoded 5' primer and a J-beta primer mix, a second PCR proceeded for roughly 6 to 12 cycles. TCRdb reprocessed the 5' RACE reads via MiXCR and lists one record per CDR3 protein. Of about 1.8 million distinct CDR3 sequences in the sample, 49% were seen once. V was pared by 4 bases and J by 4 bases, with 16 bases between. Per germline, CDR1 MNHNS and CDR2 SASEGT. The CDR3 totals 15 residues. The source is a woman between 40 and 50 years old in good health. Sequencing was performed on blood. The chain has TRBV6-1 and TRBJ2-5; D might be TRBD2 (5 bases). CDR3 region: CASSAQDSDRETQYF. The CDR3 DNA reads TGTGCCAGCAGTGCGCAGGACTCGGATCGAGAGACCCAGTACTTC.